The sequence of this T cell receptor (beta chain) was determined in a study of blood T cell repertoires in COVID-19. Study-wide context: COVID-19 samples collected from the United States, Italy and Spain covered acute and convalescent phases. T cells, B-cell-depleted T cells, or PBMCs supplied cDNA or gDNA.

The ends lost 10 bases at V and 2 bases at J; junction bases unmatched: 6. The CDR3 consists of 13 residues. From germline, CDR1 is ENHRY and CDR2 SYGVKD. Original processing notes: Amplification of reference gene primers provided the estimated nucleated cell counts. Clones were read by immunoSEQ multiplex PCR, and TCRdb kept only the in-frame ones, dropping some. V, J and clone size are taken as reported in that table, and D and trimming were inferred from the DNA itself. This sample has approximately 210,000 clones, with 65% to 85% found just once. Input material: peripheral blood. The sequence derives from a man aged 45-65 years with active or convalescent COVID-19. This chain joins TRBV10-3 and TRBJ2-3; TRBD1 aligns across 7 bases. CDR3 coding DNA: TGTGCCACTTACAGGGGTGACACAGATACGCAGTATTTT. Protein product: CATYRGDTDTQYF.